One sample yielded the 20 T cell receptor beta chains listed below, sequenced in a study of blood T cells in healthy people across ages. A second 7 to 11 cycle PCR used barcoded and J-beta primers. TCRdb fed the 5' RACE reads into MiXCR, producing one record per CDR3 protein. Of 600,000 or so distinct CDR3 sequences in the sample, 47% were seen once. Sequenced material: blood. All receptors derive from a man older than 75 in good health.

This clonotype appeared a few times. The J gene is TRBJ2-7, the V gene TRBV7-2, with 8 bases fitting TRBD1. The CDR3 extends over 14 amino acids. The junction had 7 bases not matched to a gene; V was cut back by 5 bases and J by 4 bases. CDR1 SGHTA and CDR2 FQGNSA come from the germline V gene. The DNA for the CDR3 is TGTGCCAGCAGCGCCCGGACAGGGACGTACGAGCAGTACTTC. Protein product: CASSARTGTYEQYF. The full variable domain, completed using reference TRBV7-2 and TRBJ2-7, is GAGVSQSPSNKVTEKGKDVELRCDPISGHTALYWYRQSLGQGLEFLIYFQGNSAPDKSGLPSDRFSAERTGGSVSTLTIQRTQQEDSAVYLCASSARTGTYEQYFGPGTRLTVT.

The V call is TRBV4-3, the J call TRBJ2-4, with 8 bases matching TRBD1. The CDR3 extends over 14 amino acids. CDR1 LGHNA and CDR2 YSLEER come from the germline V gene. V shed 0 bases and J 5 bases; nucleotides not matched to a gene: 0. CDR3 nucleotides: TGCGCCAGCAGCCAAGACAGGGGGCAAAACATTCAGTACTTC. As protein: CASSQDRGQNIQYF.

This clonotype occurred a few times. The chain couples TRBV20-1 to TRBJ2-1; 8 bases align to TRBD1. Trimming removed 4 bases from V and 6 bases from J; junction bases left unmatched: 11. CDR1 DFQATT and CDR2 SNEGSKA come from the germline V gene (reference sequence). The length of the CDR3 is 15 residues. The CDR3 loop reads CSAMSATGVGNEQFF. CDR3 DNA: TGCAGTGCTATGTCTGCGACAGGGGTAGGCAATGAGCAGTTCTTC.

This sequence joins TRBV29-1 and TRBJ1-2; 7 positions match TRBD1. Per germline, CDR1 SQVTM and CDR2 ANQGSEA. With V trimmed by 6 bases and J by 10 bases, 5 bases remained unmatched. CDR3 length: 10 residues. The chain's CDR3 is CSVDTGAYTF. The CDR3, as DNA: TGCAGCGTAGACACAGGGGCCTACACCTTC.

This chain links TRBV28 with TRBJ2-5; a weak D match, TRBD1 (5 bases). The CDR3 length is 14 residues. Germline-derived CDR1 and CDR2 are MDHEN and SYDVKM. V gave up 6 bases and J gave up 5 bases, with 16 bases separating them. The CDR3 region is CASRLDSNRETQYF. CDR3 in DNA: TGTGCCAGCAGACTCGACTCCAACAGGGAGACCCAGTACTTC.

Only a few counts were recorded for this clonotype. The J gene is TRBJ2-5, the V gene TRBV5-1; the D is unclear. Trimming took 3 bases from V and 2 from J, leaving 11 bases between them. CDR1 is SGHRS and CDR2 is YFSETQ in the germline V gene. The CDR3 consists of 14 residues. The CDR3 is CASSSSNPQETQYF. The CDR3 DNA reads as TGCGCCAGCAGCTCCAGTAACCCGCAAGAGACCCAGTACTTC.

The chain carries TRBV5-1 and TRBJ2-1; 11 bases align to TRBD2. Germline CDR1 and CDR2: SGHRS and YFSETQ. The V and J ends lost 4 bases and 6 bases, in that order; junction bases with no gene match: 9. The length of the CDR3 is 16 residues. The CDR3 loop is CASSRATSGAGNEQFF. The CDR3 DNA reads TGCGCCAGCAGCCGCGCGACTAGCGGGGCCGGCAATGAGCAGTTCTTC.

The chain joins TRBV11-2 to TRBJ2-3; 10 bases are a match to TRBD2. The germline V gene has CDR1 SGHAT and CDR2 FQNNGV. V gave up 4 bases and J gave up 2 bases; unmatched junction bases: 12. The CDR3 spans 18 residues. In nucleotides, the CDR3 is TGTGCCAGCAGCTCTGGGGTGGGTAGCGGGAGGCCCACAGATACGCAGTATTTT. This translates into CASSSGVGSGRPTDTQYF.

The chain employs TRBV29-1 and TRBJ1-5, with a tentative D call TRBD1 (6 bases). The CDR3 consists of 13 residues. Trimming cost V 6 bases and J 7 bases, with 16 bases left between them. From germline, CDR1 is SQVTM and CDR2 ANQGSEA. The CDR3 DNA reads TGCAGCGTCCAAACAGGGTTAGAGCAGCCCCAGCATTTT. Protein: CSVQTGLEQPQHF.

This clonotype was detected a few times. The chain uses TRBV20-1 and TRBJ2-7; 10 bases fit TRBD1. The J call may be faulty, since TRBJ2-5 better matches the DNA end. Germline V CDR1 and CDR2: DFQATT, SNEGSKA (reference sequence). CDR3 length: 15 residues. The CDR3 DNA reads as TGCAGTGCTTCTCCGGGACAGGGGATGGGGGAGACCCAGTACTTC. Amino acids: CSASPGQGMGETQYF.

The chain carries TRBV21-1 and TRBJ2-7; the table's D call, TRBD2, was not checked against the DNA. TRBV21-1 is designated a pseudogene. CDR3 size: 17 residues. The CDR3 sequence is CASSKVAWTAERYEQYF. The CDR3, as DNA: TGTGCCAGCAGCAAAGTCGCATGGACAGCGGAACGCTACGAGCAGTACTTC.

The chain has TRBV7-9 and TRBJ2-1; D gene ambiguous. The CDR3 extends over 18 amino acids. V lost 5 bases and J lost 0, with 20 bases in between. CDR1 is SEHNR and CDR2 is FQNEAQ in the germline V gene (reference sequence). CDR3 sequence (DNA): TGTGCCAGCAGCACCCCCGCTCTGCCGTCCGTCTCCTACAATGAGCAGTTCTTC. It specifies CASSTPALPSVSYNEQFF. The variable domain in full, with the rest retrieved from reference TRBV7-9 and TRBJ2-1, is DTGVSQNPRHKITKRGQNVTFRCDPISEHNRLYWYRQTLGQGPEFLTYFQNEAQLEKSRLLSDRFSAERPKGSFSTLEIQRTEQGDSAMYLCASSTPALPSVSYNEQFFGPGTRLTVL.

The chain is built from TRBV20-1 and TRBJ2-1, with 10 nucleotides matching TRBD2. The CDR3 extends over 14 amino acids. J gave up 7 bases and V 1 base, and 4 bases lay outside the gene matches. CDR1 is DFQATT, CDR2 SNEGSKA, per germline (reference sequence). The CDR3 loop reads CSARVSGGANEQFF. The CDR3 DNA follows: TGCAGTGCTAGAGTCAGCGGGGGGGCGAATGAGCAGTTCTTC.

This clonotype was recorded at least ten times. This rearrangement joins TRBV6-6 to TRBJ2-1; D possibly corresponds to TRBD2 (5 bases). The germline V and J ends were trimmed by 2 bases and 6 bases, with 11 bases remaining between them. The CDR3 has 14 amino acids. CDR1 and CDR2 (germline): MNHNY, SVGAGI (reference sequence). The CDR3 DNA reads as TGTGCCAGCAGTTACACAGCGGATATCAATGAGCAGTTCTTC. It translates to CASSYTADINEQFF.

This clonotype showed up just a few times. V gene TRBV10-3 combines with J gene TRBJ2-7; 11 bases match TRBD1. V lost 4 bases and J lost 2; bases outside the gene matches: 4. Germline loops: CDR1 ENHRY, CDR2 SYGVKD. This CDR3 has 15 residues. The CDR3 protein is CAISGGQGATYEQYF. CDR3 nucleotides: TGTGCCATCAGTGGAGGACAGGGGGCAACCTACGAGCAGTACTTC.

Many counts were recorded for this clonotype. V gene TRBV6-5 combines with J gene TRBJ2-7; D gene unclear. The CDR3 runs to 17 residues. Trimming pared 0 bases from V and 5 bases from J, leaving 20 bases between. CDR1 and CDR2 from the germline V gene are MNHEY and SVGAGI. Written as DNA, the CDR3 is TGTGCCAGCAGTTACTCAGGAAACCTTTATTACAGCAACGAGCAGTACTTC. Residues: CASSYSGNLYYSNEQYF.

This chain joins TRBV20-1 and TRBJ2-1; the match to TRBD2 covers 8 bases. The germline CDR1 and CDR2 sequences are DFQATT and SNEGSKA (reference sequence). The CDR3 spans 17 residues. Losses at the gene ends were 2 bases for V and 6 bases for J; bases not matched to a gene: 15. The CDR3 DNA follows: TGCAGTGCTAGACCCCCGGCGGCGGGGGGCCCTAGCAATGAGCAGTTCTTC. Translated, it gives CSARPPAAGGPSNEQFF.

This clonotype was recorded only once. The CDR3 here is CASSRREGASYEQYF. CDR3 bases: TGTGCCAGCAGCCGCCGGGAGGGCGCATCCTACGAGCAGTACTTC. The chain combines TRBV4-2 with TRBJ2-7, with 8 nucleotides matching TRBD2. V was pared by 4 bases and J by 1 base, with 6 bases of the junction left unmatched. The germline V gene has CDR1 LGHNA and CDR2 YNFKEQ. The CDR3 spans 15 residues.

This clonotype has just a few counts. The CDR3 loop reads CASSSYSGSSYNEQFF. The CDR3 nucleotides read TGCGCCAGCAGCTCGTATAGCGGGAGCTCCTACAATGAGCAGTTCTTC. V gene TRBV5-1 combines with J gene TRBJ2-1; 9 bases fit TRBD2. This CDR3 contains 16 residues. The V gene end was trimmed by 3 bases and the J gene end by 0 bases; junction bases not matched to a gene: 4. Germline V CDR1 and CDR2: SGHRS, YFSETQ. The entire variable domain, with the rest obtained from reference TRBV5-1 and TRBJ2-1, is as follows: KAGVTQTPRYLIKTRGQQVTLSCSPISGHRSVSWYQQTPGQGLQFLFEYFSETQRNKGNFPGRFSGRQFSNSRSEMNVSTLELGDSALYLCASSSYSGSSYNEQFFGPGTRLTVL.

The V and J genes are TRBV9 and TRBJ2-7, with D perhaps matching TRBD1 or TRBD2 (7 bases each). Trimming left V 3 bases short and J 0 bases short, with 16 bases between. This CDR3 contains 16 residues. Germline lookup yields CDR1 SGDLS and CDR2 YYNGEE. The CDR3 nucleotides read TGTGCCAGCAGCGGGGAGGGACGGGACAGCTCCTACGAGCAGTACTTC. This codes for CASSGEGRDSSYEQYF.